The 29 T cell receptor beta chains presented below share a single source sample, sequenced in a study of identical twins. One entry per CDR3 protein, called by TCRdb with MiXCR from the 5' RACE reads. Of under 900,000 distinct CDR3 sequences listed, 10% to 15% are singletons. Another study also made use of these data, one on yellow fever vaccine responses in identical twins.

Sequencing was performed on PBMCs. The origin of the receptors is a young woman in good health.

This clonotype was seen many times. J is TRBJ2-3 and V is TRBV5-1; 7 nucleotides align to TRBD2. The V gene end was trimmed by 4 bases and the J gene end by 5 bases; junction bases not matched to a gene: 16. The CDR3 runs 17 residues. The germline V gene encodes CDR1 SGHRS and CDR2 YFSETQ. Here the CDR3 DNA reads TGCGCCAGCAGCAGCTTGTCTGGCGGGAGTGAAATAGATACGCAGTATTTT. As protein: CASSSLSGGSEIDTQYF.

The chain carries TRBV7-9 and TRBJ1-2, with D perhaps TRBD1 (6 bases). Trimming cost V 2 bases and J 7 bases, with 17 bases left between them. The CDR3 covers 15 residues. Germline V lookup: CDR1 SEHNR, CDR2 FQNEAQ (reference sequence). CDR3 protein: CASSLNRDIGTGYTF. The CDR3 DNA reads TGTGCCAGCAGCTTAAACCGGGACATAGGGACTGGCTACACCTTC.

This chain joins TRBV4-2 and TRBJ2-1; 7 nucleotides match TRBD2. With V trimmed by 0 bases and J by 10 bases, 6 bases remained unmatched. The CDR3 is made up of 14 amino acids. CDR1 LGHNA and CDR2 YNFKEQ come from the germline V gene. CDR3 region: CASSQDIGREEQFF. The CDR3 DNA sequence: TGTGCCAGCAGCCAAGATATCGGGCGGGAGGAGCAGTTCTTC.

The rearrangement joins TRBV6-1 to TRBJ2-1, with D unclear. CDR1 and CDR2 from the germline V gene are MNHNS and SASEGT. Trimming pared 6 bases from V and 6 bases from J, leaving 15 bases between. The CDR3 sequence is 14 residues long. CDR3 sequence reads: CASREWYGTNEQFF. Written as DNA, the CDR3 is TGTGCCAGCAGGGAATGGTACGGCACCAATGAGCAGTTCTTC.

The V and J genes are TRBV20-1 and TRBJ2-3; 12 nucleotides match TRBD2. V trimming: 5 bases; J trimming: 6 bases; junction bases outside the gene matches: 6. The CDR3 covers 14 residues. Germline CDR1 reads DFQATT; CDR2 reads SNEGSKA (reference sequence). CDR3 loop: CSARRTSGVDTQYF. The CDR3 DNA is TGCAGTGCTCGGCGGACTAGCGGGGTCGATACGCAGTATTTT.

V is TRBV7-3 and J is TRBJ2-1; either TRBD1 or TRBD2 may supply D (6 bases each). From germline, CDR1 is SGHTA and CDR2 FQGTGA. V was pared by 4 bases and J by 4 bases, with 20 bases between. The CDR3 extends over 17 amino acids. Here the CDR3 DNA reads TGTGCCAGCAGCTCCACCGGGGGCCTCAGTAGATACAATGAGCAGTTCTTC. Its protein is CASSSTGGLSRYNEQFF. Complete variable domain (other parts from reference TRBV7-3 and TRBJ2-1): GAGVSQTPSNKVTEKGKYVELRCDPISGHTALYWYRQSLGQGPEFLIYFQGTGAADDSGLPNDRFFAVRPEGSVSTLKIQRTERGDSAVYLCASSSTGGLSRYNEQFFGPGTRLTVL.

The V gene is TRBV4-1, the J gene TRBJ2-2, with 9 bases fitting TRBD2. Germline V gene data show CDR1 as MGHRA and CDR2 as YSYEKL. The CDR3 totals 17 residues. J was trimmed by 4 bases and V by 1 base; bases with no gene match: 7. The CDR3 bases are TGCGCCAGCAGCCAAGGGTTAGCGGGGGTGGTCACCGGGGAGCTGTTTTTT. This encodes CASSQGLAGVVTGELFF.

This clonotype was found a few times. V gene TRBV20-1 combines with J gene TRBJ1-1; a possible D gene is TRBD1 (5 bases). The CDR3 totals 15 residues. With 6 bases removed from V and 0 bases from J, the gap between germline ends came to 17 bases. Germline V gene sequence: CDR1 DFQATT, CDR2 SNEGSKA (reference sequence). The CDR3: CSAPGIGGVNTEAFF. The CDR3 bases are TGCAGTGCCCCGGGTATTGGGGGTGTGAACACTGAAGCTTTCTTT.

Many counts were recorded for this clonotype. V gene TRBV5-1 combines with J gene TRBJ1-1, with D unresolved. This CDR3 comprises 14 residues. Germline CDR1 is SGHRS and CDR2 is YFSETQ. The V gene lost 4 bases and the J gene lost 6 bases, with 16 bases spanning the gap. CDR3 coding DNA: TGCGCCAGCAGCCCCTTTTTCGAGCGGGCTGAAGCTTTCTTT. It yields the protein CASSPFFERAEAFF.

This clonotype was seen ten or more times. V is TRBV10-3 and J is TRBJ1-5; a possible D gene is TRBD1 (5 bases). CDR1 ENHRY and CDR2 SYGVKD come from the germline V gene. This CDR3 comprises 13 residues. Trimming stripped 8 bases from V and 6 bases from J, with 14 bases between. CDR3 loop: CAIGGGGGQPQHF. In DNA form, the CDR3 reads TGTGCCATCGGCGGGGGGGGAGGTCAGCCCCAGCATTTT.

The J gene is TRBJ2-2, the V gene TRBV5-1, with D unclear. CDR3 length: 15 residues. The V and J ends lost 4 bases and 0 bases respectively, with 10 bases between them. Germline CDR1 is SGHRS and CDR2 is YFSETQ. CDR3 amino acids: CASSKDVPNTGELFF. Written as DNA, the CDR3 is TGCGCCAGCAGCAAAGACGTCCCGAACACCGGGGAGCTGTTTTTT.

This clonotype was seen a handful of times. This chain links TRBV5-1 with TRBJ2-1; D might be TRBD2 (5 bases). CDR3 length: 15 amino acids. Germline CDR1 is SGHRS and CDR2 is YFSETQ. Trimming pared 0 bases from V and 6 bases from J, leaving 13 bases between. In nucleotides, the CDR3 is TGCGCCAGCAGCTTGGTCGCAGAGGGCACCAATGAGCAGTTCTTC. Its translation is CASSLVAEGTNEQFF.

This clonotype was detected a few times. The chain links TRBV4-2 to TRBJ1-1; D perhaps matches TRBD1 (5 bases). Trimming took 0 bases from V and 3 from J, leaving 11 bases between them. Per germline, CDR1 LGHNA and CDR2 YNFKEQ. This CDR3 is 15 amino acids long. CDR3 coding DNA: TGTGCCAGCAGCCAAGATCTTGGGGCAGACACTGAAGCTTTCTTT. Its translation: CASSQDLGADTEAFF.

Ten or more counts support this clonotype. V is TRBV28 and J is TRBJ2-3; 8 bases map to TRBD1. V lost 5 bases, J lost 2 bases, and 6 bases stayed unmatched. The CDR3 consists of 15 residues. The germline V gene has CDR1 MDHEN and CDR2 SYDVKM. CDR3 in amino acids: CASSPRDRPTDTQYF. The CDR3 DNA is TGTGCCAGCAGTCCCAGGGACAGGCCCACAGATACGCAGTATTTT.

V gene TRBV20-1 combines with J gene TRBJ2-2; TRBD2 agrees at 14 bases. Germline V gene sequence: CDR1 DFQATT, CDR2 SNEGSKA (reference sequence). This CDR3 is built from 18 residues. V lost 0 bases, J lost 2 bases, and 5 bases stayed unmatched. The CDR3 DNA sequence: TGCAGTGCTAGAGATGGGACTAGCGGGGGAATAAACACCGGGGAGCTGTTTTTT. It codes for CSARDGTSGGINTGELFF.

The CDR3 DNA sequence: TGCGCCAGCAGCTTGGTCGCTCATAGGAATGGCTACACCTTC. It is translated as CASSLVAHRNGYTF. The V and J genes are TRBV5-1 and TRBJ1-2; D call uncertain. Germline CDR1 is SGHRS and CDR2 is YFSETQ. This CDR3 contains 14 residues. The V end lost 0 bases, the J end lost 6 bases, and 12 bases lay between the germline ends.

This clonotype was recorded a few times. The chain joins TRBV7-9 to TRBJ2-3; no definite D call. This CDR3 is 14 amino acids long. V shed 5 bases and J shed 6 bases, with 15 bases lying between them. Germline lookup yields CDR1 SEHNR and CDR2 FQNEAQ (reference sequence). The CDR3: CASSPDTTWDTQYF. CDR3 DNA: TGTGCCAGCAGCCCCGATACAACTTGGGATACGCAGTATTTT.

This rearrangement joins TRBV7-2 to TRBJ1-1, with 7 bases matching TRBD1. The CDR3 runs 13 residues. CDR1 SGHTA and CDR2 FQGNSA come from the germline V gene. The CDR3 DNA follows: TGTGGAAGCCGGACAGGTATGAACACTGAAGCTTTCTTT. Amino acid sequence: CGSRTGMNTEAFF.

A few counts support this clonotype. The chain employs TRBV6-1 and TRBJ2-1; 13 positions agree with TRBD2. CDR3 size: 15 residues. V trimming: 3 bases; J trimming: 11 bases; junction bases outside the gene matches: 7. Germline CDR1 reads MNHNS; CDR2 reads SASEGT. The CDR3 coding sequence is TGTGCCAGCAGTGAGAACGGACTAGCGGGAGTCCAGCAGTTCTTC. It translates to CASSENGLAGVQQFF.

The rearrangement links TRBV12-3 or TRBV12-4 to TRBJ1-1; D is ambiguous. V dropped 2 bases and J dropped 2 bases, with 9 bases sitting between them. CDR3 size: 14 residues. CDR3 amino acids: CASSLLSGNTEAFF. The DNA of the CDR3 is TGTGCCAGCAGTTTATTGTCAGGTAACACTGAAGCTTTCTTT.

This clonotype came up a few times. The V gene is TRBV27, the J gene TRBJ2-3, with unresolved D. Looked up from germline, CDR1 is MNHEY and CDR2 is SMNVEV (reference sequence). CDR3 size: 14 residues. V was trimmed by 4 bases and J by 2 bases, leaving 10 bases between them. CDR3: CASSYGSYTDTQYF. The CDR3, as DNA: TGTGCCAGCAGTTACGGCAGCTACACAGATACGCAGTATTTT.

This clonotype was counted only a few times. The chain recombines TRBV6-2 or TRBV6-3 with TRBJ2-3; 10 bases fit TRBD1. CDR3 length: 16 amino acids. With V trimmed by 2 bases and J by 5 bases, 7 bases remained unmatched. The germline V gene encodes CDR1 MNHEY and CDR2 SVGEGT. The CDR3: CASSYAPGQGRDTQYF. Here the CDR3 DNA reads TGTGCCAGCAGTTACGCACCGGGACAGGGGAGAGATACGCAGTATTTT.

This clonotype was picked up a small number of times. V gene TRBV7-2 combines with J gene TRBJ2-7; TRBD1 matches at 9 bases. Germline V gene lookup returns CDR1 SGHTA and CDR2 FQGNSA. The trim removed 5 bases at V and 4 bases at J, leaving 9 bases unmatched. CDR3 length equals 15 residues. CDR3 amino acids: CASSKGQGRRYEQYF. CDR3 nucleotides: TGTGCCAGCAGCAAGGGACAGGGTAGAAGATACGAGCAGTACTTC.

This clonotype has a handful of counts. The chain carries TRBV7-9 and TRBJ1-2; D is unclear. CDR3 length equals 12 residues. The germline gives CDR1 SEHNR, CDR2 FQNEAQ (reference sequence). V was shortened by 2 bases and J by 8 bases, with 9 bases between the two germline ends. CDR3: CASSLTRKGYTF. CDR3 in DNA: TGTGCCAGCAGCTTAACACGGAAGGGCTACACCTTC.

This clonotype was detected a few times. CDR3 loop: CSARDTRSQGTDTQYF. The CDR3 region has the DNA TGCAGTGCTAGAGATACGCGTAGCCAAGGCACAGATACGCAGTATTTT. V gene TRBV20-1 combines with J gene TRBJ2-3; D is undetermined. CDR3 length equals 16 residues. The germline V and J ends were trimmed by 0 bases and 1 base, with 14 bases remaining between them. The germline CDR1 and CDR2 sequences are DFQATT and SNEGSKA (reference sequence).

This clonotype came up many times. J is TRBJ1-1 and V is TRBV7-2; TRBD1 matches at 8 bases. Germline trimming cut 3 bases from V and 4 bases from J; bases unmatched to any gene: 4. The CDR3 consists of 14 residues. Germline CDR1 reads SGHTA; CDR2 reads FQGNSA. This CDR3 is CASSFSGGITEAFF. The CDR3 DNA sequence: TGTGCCAGCAGCTTCTCAGGGGGCATCACTGAAGCTTTCTTT.

This clonotype turned up a few times. The V call is TRBV7-2, the J call TRBJ2-1; 8 bases match TRBD2. Losses at the gene ends were 5 bases for V and 5 bases for J; bases not matched to a gene: 14. CDR3 length: 17 residues. Germline loops: CDR1 SGHTA, CDR2 FQGNSA. The CDR3 here is CASSLRAGGTSNNEQFF. The CDR3 bases are TGTGCCAGCAGCCTACGCGCCGGGGGGACTAGTAACAATGAGCAGTTCTTC.

This clonotype has only a few counts. The chain joins TRBV6-2 or TRBV6-3 to TRBJ2-1, with 10 bases lining up with TRBD2. The CDR3 has 15 residues. Germline loops: CDR1 MNHEY, CDR2 SVGEGT. V trimming: 7 bases; J trimming: 2 bases; junction bases outside the gene matches: 5. The chain's CDR3 is CASMASGGPYNEQFF. DNA of the CDR3: TGTGCCAGCATGGCTAGCGGGGGCCCCTACAATGAGCAGTTCTTC.

The V and J genes are TRBV9 and TRBJ2-5; D is tentatively TRBD1 or TRBD2 (5 bases each). V lost 4 bases and J 5 bases, leaving 15 bases between the germline ends. Germline CDR1 is SGDLS and CDR2 is YYNGEE. This CDR3 has 14 residues. DNA for the CDR3: TGTGCCAGCAGCCCCGGGACGGCCCCGGAGACCCAGTACTTC. This sequence encodes CASSPGTAPETQYF. Drawing the rest from reference TRBV9 and TRBJ2-5, the complete variable domain is DSGVTQTPKHLITATGQRVTLRCSPRSGDLSVYWYQQSLDQGLQFLIQYYNGEERAKGNILERFSAQQFPDLHSELNLSSLELGDSALYFCASSPGTAPETQYFGPGTRLLVL.